This T cell receptor (beta chain) was profiled in a study of cytomegalovirus exposure and HLA in healthy donors. The study, taken as a whole, reports: In a later analysis, across HLA loci, associated TCR counts were highest for DRB1, lowest for HLA-C.

Vbeta (60) and Jbeta (13) primers were used in the PCR. This table comes from immunoSEQ multiplex PCR, and its TCRdb copy is limited to in-frame clones, with some not included. The sample includes around 180,000 clones, around 81% of them seen just once. About this clone itself: Antigen unknown.

V was clipped by 2 bases and J by 9 bases, with 17 bases between them. CDR3 length: 15 amino acids. Germline loops: CDR1 MNHEY, CDR2 SMNVEV (reference sequence). The clonotype originates from a man aged 18 to 29 in good health and CMV-seronegative. The specimen was PBMCs. The chain combines TRBV27 with TRBJ2-1, with D possibly being TRBD2 (5 bases). This CDR3 reads CASSLEGVGRGEQFF. Written as DNA, the CDR3 is TGTGCCAGCAGTTTAGAGGGTGTCGGGCGAGGTGAGCAGTTCTTC.